The T cell receptor (beta chain) described here comes from a study of shared clonotypes between healthy human individuals. CDR1 and CDR2 (germline): MNHNS, SASEGT. CDR3 length: 15 amino acids. Trimming shortened V by 4 bases and J by 3 bases, and 15 bases separated the two germline ends. Assay used: immunoSEQ multiplex PCR; TCRdb lists only in-frame clones, some missing. The sample records hundreds of thousands of clones, less than 98% being singletons. This TCR was recovered from a woman in her 30s in good health. The chain is built from TRBV6-1 and TRBJ1-1; TRBD1 might be the D (5 bases). Material for sequencing was naive CD4+ T cells sorted from blood. Subset here: CD45RA+ positively selected. For the CDR3, the DNA is TGTGCCAGCAGTGTCGAACCGGGGGGTTACACTGAAGCTTTCTTT. Amino acid sequence: CASSVEPGGYTEAFF.